This T cell receptor (beta chain) derives from a study of cytomegalovirus exposure and HLA in healthy donors. Study-wide points: It was reportedly the case that the classifier diagnosed cytomegalovirus status with high specificity and sensitivity. Many donors carried some public TCRs, although rarity characterized most TCR sequences. Later analysis identified about 17,000 TCR beta sequences associated with HLA alleles, using a false discovery rate threshold of 0.05.

On this clone: What it binds is unknown.

A multiplex PCR was run with 60 Vbeta primers and 13 Jbeta primers. Assay used: immunoSEQ multiplex PCR; TCRdb lists only in-frame clones, some missing. The sample lists 120,000 or so clones, under 85% occurring once. The CDR3 length is 15 residues. The V segment lost 0 bases and the J segment 2 bases; nucleotides outside the gene matches: 1. The germline V gene has CDR1 SGDLS and CDR2 YYNGEE. The TCR comes from a woman between 50 and 59 years old in good health and CMV-seropositive. The chain couples TRBV9 to TRBJ2-5, with 10 bases lining up with TRBD2. The sequenced sample consisted of PBMCs. CDR3 nucleotides: TGTGCCAGCAGCGTAGGGACTAGCGGACAAGAGACCCAGTACTTC. Translation: CASSVGTSGQETQYF.